This entry lists 29 T cell receptor beta chains sequenced from one sample in a study of long-term antiretroviral therapy in people with HIV. Sequencing relied on immunoSEQ assay v3.0, run at survey level. TCRdb's table, derived via immunoSEQ multiplex PCR, lists solely in-frame clones and lacks some. The sample includes around 26,000 clones, 70% to 85% seen only once; the top ten take 2% to 2.5%. This specimen was unsorted PBMCs, taken 3 years after starting antiretroviral therapy. The receptors here all came from a man aged 45 to 65 with HIV.

The rearrangement uses TRBV28 and TRBJ2-1, with D tentatively TRBD2 (5 bases). CDR1 and CDR2 (germline): MDHEN, SYDVKM. CDR3 size: 13 residues. V lost 7 bases and J 10 bases, leaving 17 bases between the germline ends. The CDR3 DNA follows: TGTGCCAGCACGTATGACGGGATAAGAGAGCAGTTCTTC. This gives the protein CASTYDGIREQFF.

The CDR3 bases are TGTGCCAGCAGCAAAACAGGGGGGATCACTGAAGCTTTCTTT. The encoded protein is CASSKTGGITEAFF. The chain couples TRBV28 to TRBJ1-1; 8 positions agree with TRBD1. V trimming: 6 bases; J trimming: 4 bases; junction bases outside the gene matches: 7. CDR1 is MDHEN and CDR2 is SYDVKM in the germline V gene. This CDR3 region has 14 residues.

The rearrangement joins TRBV6-5 to TRBJ1-1; TRBD1 is a possible D gene (5 bases). The germline CDR1 and CDR2 sequences are MNHEY and SVGAGI. The length of the CDR3 is 14 residues. V was clipped by 6 bases and J by 4 bases, with 15 bases between them. DNA of the CDR3: TGTGCCAGCAGGGGGGGGACTGGGGGCACTGAAGCTTTCTTT. Its translation: CASRGGTGGTEAFF.

The chain joins TRBV18 to TRBJ1-3; 7 positions match TRBD1. Per germline, CDR1 KGHSH and CDR2 LQKENI. With 6 bases clipped from V and 4 bases from J, the junction kept 12 bases outside the gene matches. This CDR3 spans 16 amino acids. DNA for the CDR3: TGTGCCAGCTCGCCCGTGAAGGGGGCGCAGGGAAACACCATATATTTT. Translating it yields CASSPVKGAQGNTIYF. The entire variable domain, with the rest obtained from reference TRBV18 and TRBJ1-3, is as follows: NAGVMQNPRHLVRRRGQEARLRCSPMKGHSHVYWYRQLPEEGLKFMVYLQKENIIDESGMPKERFSAEFPKEGPSILRIQQVVRGDSAAYFCASSPVKGAQGNTIYFGEGSWLTVV.

CDR3 region: CASAPPGRSYEQYF. In DNA, the CDR3 is TGTGCTAGTGCCCCGCCAGGGAGGTCCTACGAGCAGTACTTC. This chain uses TRBV12-5 with TRBJ2-7; perhaps TRBD2 as D (6 bases). The germline CDR1 and CDR2 sequences are LGHNT and FRNRAP. The CDR3 is 14 residues long. V lost 7 bases and J lost 1, with 14 bases in between. The variable domain in full, completed from reference TRBV12-5 and TRBJ2-7, reads DARVTQTPRHKVTEMGQEVTMRCQPILGHNTVFWYRQTMMQGLELLAYFRNRAPLDDSGMPKDRFSAEMPDATLATLKIQPSEPRDSAVYFCASAPPGRSYEQYFGPGTRLTVT.

The CDR3 protein is CASSPDRAHFSGNTIYF. The CDR3 nucleotides are TGTGCCAGCAGCCCGGACAGGGCCCATTTCTCTGGAAACACCATATATTTT. The V call is TRBV27, the J call TRBJ1-3; 8 bases fit TRBD1. The germline gives CDR1 MNHEY, CDR2 SMNVEV (reference sequence). The CDR3 spans 17 residues. V lost 6 bases, J lost 0 bases, and 10 bases stayed unmatched.

The genes are TRBV10-3 and TRBJ1-4, with unresolved D. V shed 3 bases and J shed 0 bases, with 8 bases lying between them. The CDR3 consists of 15 residues. Germline V gene lookup returns CDR1 ENHRY and CDR2 SYGVKD. Here the CDR3 reads CAISDIYSTNEKLFF. The CDR3 DNA follows: TGTGCCATCAGTGACATCTATTCAACTAATGAAAAACTGTTTTTT.

The chain links TRBV28 to TRBJ1-5; 8 nucleotides agree with TRBD1. Per the germline V gene, CDR1 is MDHEN and CDR2 is SYDVKM. This CDR3 region has 14 residues. The V gene end was trimmed by 5 bases and the J gene end by 6 bases; junction bases not matched to a gene: 6. The CDR3 DNA reads as TGTGCCAGCAGTCAATCGACAGGGGTTCAGCCCCAGCATTTT. Translating it yields CASSQSTGVQPQHF.

This clone was seen just once. V and J are TRBV28 and TRBJ2-1, with D possibly TRBD2 on 5 matching bases. Per the germline V gene, CDR1 is MDHEN and CDR2 is SYDVKM. V lost 0 bases and J lost 7, with 10 bases in between. The CDR3 length is 14 residues. In DNA form, the CDR3 reads TGTGCCAGCAGTTTATGGGTGGGAGCGAATGAGCAGTTCTTC. Translated: CASSLWVGANEQFF.

This clone was observed a handful of times. This chain uses TRBV4-1 with TRBJ1-2; a possible D gene is TRBD1 (5 bases). The CDR3 totals 16 residues. Trimming took 1 base from V and 3 from J, leaving 15 bases between them. Per germline, CDR1 MGHRA and CDR2 YSYEKL. The CDR3 protein is CASSQVHGRADYGYTF. The CDR3 coding sequence is TGCGCCAGCAGCCAAGTTCATGGCAGGGCAGACTATGGCTACACCTTC.

The gene calls are TRBV6-5 and TRBJ2-3, with 11 bases that match TRBD1. V lost 6 bases, J lost 4 bases, and 6 bases stayed unmatched. Germline V gene lookup returns CDR1 MNHEY and CDR2 SVGAGI. The CDR3 loop spans 15 amino acids. The DNA for the CDR3 is TGTGCCAGCAGACGGACAGGGGGCTTCGCAGATACGCAGTATTTT. It encodes CASRRTGGFADTQYF.

The chain links TRBV11-3 to TRBJ2-1; a possible D gene is TRBD2 (5 bases). Germline CDR1 reads SGHNT; CDR2 reads YENEEA. V lost 5 bases, J lost 7 bases, and 9 bases lay in between. The CDR3 extends over 12 amino acids. This CDR3 is CASSGGGNEQFF. In DNA, the CDR3 is TGTGCCAGCAGCGGTGGAGGTAATGAGCAGTTCTTC. Based on the CDR3 plus reference TRBV11-3 and TRBJ2-1, the full variable domain is EAGVVQSPRYKIIEKKQPVAFWCNPISGHNTLYWYLQNLGQGPELLIRYENEEAVDDSQLPKDRFSAERLKGVDSTLKIQPAELGDSAVYLCASSGGGNEQFFGPGTRLTVL.

This chain joins TRBV25-1 and TRBJ2-2, with D unresolved. Germline-derived CDR1 and CDR2 are MGHDK and SYGVNS. The CDR3 spans 14 residues. Between the trimmed V and J ends, which lost 2 bases and 6 bases, there was a span of 10 bases. This CDR3 is CASSERQLAGELFF. CDR3 bases: TGTGCCAGCAGTGAAAGGCAATTGGCCGGGGAGCTGTTTTTT. The full variable domain, rest sourced from reference TRBV25-1 and TRBJ2-2, is EADIYQTPRYLVIGTGKKITLECSQTMGHDKMYWYQQDPGMELHLIHYSYGVNSTEKGDLSSESTVSRIRTEHFPLTLESARPSHTSQYLCASSERQLAGELFFGEGSRLTVL.

The chain joins TRBV6-6 to TRBJ2-7; D gene unclear. V dropped 2 bases and J dropped 9 bases, with 20 bases sitting between them. Germline V gene data show CDR1 as MNHNY and CDR2 as SVGAGI (reference sequence). CDR3 length: 15 amino acids. This chain's CDR3 is CASSYDPLPSRTQYF. The CDR3 region has the DNA TGTGCCAGCAGTTACGATCCACTTCCCTCCCGAACGCAGTACTTC.

V is TRBV7-2 and J is TRBJ2-5; D is possibly TRBD1 (5 bases). CDR1 is SGHTA and CDR2 is FQGNSA in the germline V gene. CDR3 length equals 14 residues. V was clipped by 5 bases and J by 6 bases, with 16 bases between them. The CDR3 DNA reads as TGTGCCAGCAGCCTCCCCTGGGGCGGAAAGACCCAGTACTTC. Amino acid sequence: CASSLPWGGKTQYF. Variable domain in full (rest from reference TRBV7-2 and TRBJ2-5): GAGVSQSPSNKVTEKGKDVELRCDPISGHTALYWYRQSLGQGLEFLIYFQGNSAPDKSGLPSDRFSAERTGGSVSTLTIQRTQQEDSAVYLCASSLPWGGKTQYFGPGTRLLVL.

V and J are TRBV7-3 and TRBJ2-3; D perhaps matches TRBD1 (7 bases). CDR1 is SGHTA, CDR2 FQGTGA, per germline. Trimming removed 2 bases from V and 0 bases from J, with 18 bases in between. This CDR3 is built from 18 residues. This chain's CDR3 is CASSLDSGGMSSTDTQYF. CDR3 bases: TGTGCCAGCAGCTTAGATTCAGGGGGGATGTCTAGCACAGATACGCAGTATTTT.

The chain combines TRBV29-1 with TRBJ2-7; no reliable D call. The CDR3 is 11 amino acids. V was shortened by 2 bases and J by 3 bases, with 5 bases between the two germline ends. Germline CDR1 SQVTM, CDR2 ANQGSEA. The CDR3 DNA sequence: TGCAGCGTTGAACACAGCTACGAGCAGTACTTC. Translating it yields CSVEHSYEQYF.

This chain uses TRBV4-1 with TRBJ2-2; tentatively, D is TRBD1 (6 bases). Trimming stripped 0 bases from V and 4 bases from J, with 12 bases between. The CDR3 is 16 amino acids. Germline CDR1 is MGHRA and CDR2 is YSYEKL. The CDR3 DNA reads TGCGCCAGCAGCCAAGATCGGTCAGGGGCCACCGGGGAGCTGTTTTTT. Residues: CASSQDRSGATGELFF.

The chain couples TRBV5-8 to TRBJ1-1, with a weak D call TRBD1 (6 bases). The V end was cut by 1 base, the J end by 5 bases, with 15 bases between. The germline V gene encodes CDR1 SGHTS and CDR2 YDEGEE. This CDR3 comprises 15 residues. The CDR3 nucleotides are TGTGCCAGCAGCTTGCGGGGGGGCGTGGGAACTGAAGCTTTCTTT. Residues: CASSLRGGVGTEAFF. Together with reference TRBV5-8 and TRBJ1-1, the CDR3 gives the full variable domain: EAGVTQSPTHLIKTRGQQATLRCSPISGHTSVYWYQQALGLGLQFLLWYDEGEERNRGNFPPRFSGRQFPNYSSELNVNALELEDSALYLCASSLRGGVGTEAFFGQGTRLTVV.

V usage is TRBV2 and J usage is TRBJ2-5; 9 bases agree with TRBD1. V was pared by 9 bases and J by 4 bases, with 12 bases of the junction left unmatched. The CDR3 runs 15 residues. CDR1 and CDR2 (germline): SNHLY, FYNNEI. The chain's CDR3 is CASIPGQGFLETQYF. As DNA, the CDR3 is TGTGCCAGTATCCCGGGACAGGGTTTTTTAGAGACCCAGTACTTC.

This clone has a handful of counts. V usage is TRBV5-1 and J usage is TRBJ2-7, with D possibly matching TRBD1 (6 bases). Trimming shortened V by 4 bases and J by 0 bases, and 11 bases separated the two germline ends. This CDR3 comprises 14 residues. Per germline, CDR1 SGHRS and CDR2 YFSETQ. This CDR3 reads CASSRNRDSYEQYF. CDR3 DNA sequence: TGCGCCAGCAGCCGTAACAGGGACTCCTACGAGCAGTACTTC.

The sample holds a few counts of this clone. J is TRBJ1-5 and V is TRBV6-5; D not resolved. V lost 2 bases, J lost 2 bases, and 13 bases lay in between. The CDR3 is made up of 16 amino acids. Germline V lookup: CDR1 MNHEY, CDR2 SVGAGI. CDR3 bases: TGTGCCAGCAGTTACCGCCGGCCGTCGGGCAATCAGCCCCAGCATTTT. Its protein is CASSYRRPSGNQPQHF.

The chain couples TRBV29-1 to TRBJ2-7; D perhaps matches TRBD1 (5 bases). Germline CDR1 is SQVTM and CDR2 is ANQGSEA. The CDR3 length is 12 residues. Trimming pared 4 bases from V and 2 bases from J, leaving 9 bases between. The CDR3 reads CSVVAGPYEQYF. For the CDR3, the DNA is TGCAGCGTTGTGGCAGGGCCCTACGAGCAGTACTTC.

The chain couples TRBV19 to TRBJ2-7; 9 nucleotides align to TRBD2. The CDR3 has 15 amino acids. Germline V lookup: CDR1 LNHDA, CDR2 SQIVND (reference sequence). V shed 5 bases, J shed 2 bases, and the junction held 7 bases outside the gene matches. CDR3 coding DNA: TGTGCCAGTAGTCTATCGGGACTAGCCGCCTACGAGCAGTACTTC. Translated, it gives CASSLSGLAAYEQYF.

This clone came up once. This sequence joins TRBV30 and TRBJ2-5; D is unclear. The CDR3 length is 14 residues. V shed 0 bases and J shed 4 bases, with 12 bases lying between them. Germline V gene sequence: CDR1 GTSNPN, CDR2 SVGIG (reference sequence). The CDR3 loop reads CAWSVLLDRETQYF. CDR3 nucleotide sequence: TGTGCCTGGAGTGTATTGCTGGATCGAGAGACCCAGTACTTC.

The table lists this clone with a few counts. The chain links TRBV28 to TRBJ1-2; D gene ambiguous. Per the germline V gene, CDR1 is MDHEN and CDR2 is SYDVKM. The CDR3 is 11 residues long. With 3 bases removed from V and 7 bases from J, the gap between germline ends came to 6 bases. CDR3 nucleotide sequence: TGTGCCAGCAGTTTCCCGGGTGGCTACACCTTC. The encoded protein is CASSFPGGYTF.

The gene calls are TRBV7-8 and TRBJ2-7; D is unresolved. The V end was cut by 7 bases, the J end by 3 bases, with 13 bases between. Germline lookup yields CDR1 SGHVS and CDR2 FQNEAQ. CDR3 length: 13 residues. The CDR3 DNA follows: TGTGCCAGCAACTTCGCCTCTCACTACGAGCAGTACTTC. Translation gives CASNFASHYEQYF. The complete variable domain, with remaining parts taken from reference TRBV7-8 and TRBJ2-7, reads GAGVSQSPRYKVAKRGQDVALRCDPISGHVSLFWYQQALGQGPEFLTYFQNEAQLDKSGLPSDRFFAERPEGSVSTLKIQRTQQEDSAVYLCASNFASHYEQYFGPGTRLTVT.

The chain is built from TRBV9 and TRBJ2-3; possible D gene TRBD2, 6 bases. Germline V gene sequence: CDR1 SGDLS, CDR2 YYNGEE. V was trimmed by 4 bases and J by 1 base, leaving 16 bases between them. The CDR3 extends over 16 amino acids. DNA for the CDR3: TGTGCCAGCAGCCCCCGACCTAAGCGGGGCACAGATACGCAGTATTTT. Amino acids: CASSPRPKRGTDTQYF.

As to this clone: Relative to the germline gene, one junction end is altered; a read error may explain this. The rearrangement uses TRBV6-4 and TRBJ1-1; no clear D gene. In germline, CDR1 is MRHNA, CDR2 SNTAGT. There are 14 residues in the CDR3. The CDR3 bases are TGTGCCAGCAGTGACTTCGAGACAAACAATGAAGCTTTCTTT. It encodes CASSDFETNNEAFF.